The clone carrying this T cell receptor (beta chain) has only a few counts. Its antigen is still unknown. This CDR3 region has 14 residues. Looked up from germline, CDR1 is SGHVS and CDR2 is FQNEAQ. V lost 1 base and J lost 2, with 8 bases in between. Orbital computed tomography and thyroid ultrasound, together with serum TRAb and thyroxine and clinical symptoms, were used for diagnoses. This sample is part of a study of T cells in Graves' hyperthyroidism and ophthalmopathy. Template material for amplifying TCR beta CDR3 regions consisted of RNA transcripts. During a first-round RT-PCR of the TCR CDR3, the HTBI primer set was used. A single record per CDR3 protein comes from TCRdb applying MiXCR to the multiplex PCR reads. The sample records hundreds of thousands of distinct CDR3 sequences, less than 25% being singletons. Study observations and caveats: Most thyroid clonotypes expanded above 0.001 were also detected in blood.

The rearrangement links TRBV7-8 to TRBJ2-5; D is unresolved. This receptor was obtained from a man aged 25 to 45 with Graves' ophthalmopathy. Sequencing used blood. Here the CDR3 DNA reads TGTGCCAGCAGCTTAGTGTCATCGCAAGAGACCCAGTACTTC. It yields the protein CASSLVSSQETQYF.